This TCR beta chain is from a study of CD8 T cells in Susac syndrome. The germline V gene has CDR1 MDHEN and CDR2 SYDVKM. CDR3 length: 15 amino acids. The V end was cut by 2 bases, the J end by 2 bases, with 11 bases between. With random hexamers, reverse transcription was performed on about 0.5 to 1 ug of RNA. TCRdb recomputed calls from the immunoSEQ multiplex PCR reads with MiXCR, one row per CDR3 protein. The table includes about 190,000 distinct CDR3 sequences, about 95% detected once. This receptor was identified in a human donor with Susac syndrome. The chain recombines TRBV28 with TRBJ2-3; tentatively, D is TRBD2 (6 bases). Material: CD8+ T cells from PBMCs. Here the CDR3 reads CASSLRRLDTDTQYF. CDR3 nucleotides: TGTGCCAGCAGTTTACGGCGACTAGACACAGATACGCAGTATTTT. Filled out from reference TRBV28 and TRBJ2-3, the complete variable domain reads DVKVTQSSRYLVKRTGEKVFLECVQDMDHENMFWYRQDPGLGLRLIYFSYDVKMKEKGDIPEGYSVSREKKERFSLILESASTNQTSMYLCASSLRRLDTDTQYFGPGTRLTVL.